The 32 T cell receptor beta chains listed next were all sequenced from one sample in a study of T cell responses to AZD1222 COVID-19 vaccine. The data were produced by immunoSEQ multiplex PCR, yet TCRdb's version contains in-frame clones alone and is incomplete. The table lists roughly 120,000 clones, 88% of them singletons. Sequencing used peripheral blood, obtained 28 days after the second AZD1222 dose. These receptors came from an adult who received the AZD1222 COVID-19 vaccine.

By frequency in the sample, this clone is medium-sized. The same CDR3 also results from other DNA sequences found in this sample. This chain uses TRBV28 with TRBJ1-6; D not resolved. Germline V gene sequence: CDR1 MDHEN, CDR2 SYDVKM. Trimming removed 5 bases at V and 7 bases at J, with 9 bases between. The CDR3 runs to 13 residues. The CDR3: CASSPLGNSPLHF. The CDR3 region has the DNA TGTGCCAGCAGTCCTTTAGGGAATTCACCCCTCCACTTT.

This chain connects TRBV30 to TRBJ1-2, with D hard to call. The CDR3 sequence is 12 residues long. V lost 4 bases and J 8 bases, leaving 14 bases between the germline ends. Germline assignment: CDR1 GTSNPN and CDR2 SVGIG (reference sequence). The DNA for the CDR3 is TGTGCCTGGAAACGCCCAGGAGGGGGCTACACCTTC. Translating gives CAWKRPGGGYTF.

The J gene is TRBJ1-3, the V gene TRBV7-8; maybe TRBD1 (6 bases). This CDR3 is built from 15 residues. Germline V gene data show CDR1 as SGHVS and CDR2 as FQNEAQ. V was clipped by 4 bases and J by 4 bases, with 14 bases between them. The CDR3 DNA follows: TGTGCCAGCAGCTCACGGGCCACAGGGGGAAACACCATATATTTT. It codes for CASSSRATGGNTIYF.

The rearrangement uses TRBV30 and TRBJ2-1; tentative D call: TRBD2 (6 bases). CDR3 length: 16 residues. Germline CDR1 GTSNPN, CDR2 SVGIG (reference sequence). Trimming pared 5 bases from V and 3 bases from J, leaving 20 bases between. DNA for the CDR3: TGTGCCTGGGCCTCCGGCGGGAACCCCTACTACAATGAGCAGTTCTTC. Protein product: CAWASGGNPYYNEQFF.

This clone was counted once. The chain couples TRBV7-9 to TRBJ2-7, with 7 bases aligning to TRBD1. The V gene's germline CDR1 is SEHNR and CDR2 FQNEAQ (reference sequence). V was pared by 1 base and J by 4 bases, with 7 bases of the junction left unmatched. The CDR3 covers 15 residues. The CDR3 sequence: CASSLGSGGPYEQYF. CDR3 DNA: TGTGCCAGCAGCTTAGGTTCAGGGGGTCCATACGAGCAGTACTTC.

V is TRBV2 and J is TRBJ2-7; possibly TRBD1 for D (5 bases). V shed 5 bases and J shed 6 bases, with 11 bases lying between them. Germline V gene data show CDR1 as SNHLY and CDR2 as FYNNEI. CDR3 size: 12 residues. CDR3 sequence: CASSLGVAEQYF. The CDR3 DNA sequence: TGTGCCAGCAGTTTAGGGGTAGCCGAGCAGTACTTC.

The chain has TRBV4-3 and TRBJ2-2; D call uncertain. The ends were cut back, 3 bases at V and 1 base at J, with 9 bases in the middle. CDR1 and CDR2 from the germline V gene are LGHNA and YSLEER. The CDR3 length is 15 residues. The CDR3: CASSQRSGNTGELFF. CDR3 coding DNA: TGCGCCAGCAGCCAGAGGTCCGGGAACACCGGGGAGCTGTTTTTT.

The chain combines TRBV9 with TRBJ2-7, with no clear D. V dropped 0 bases and J dropped 2 bases, with 9 bases sitting between them. The CDR3 has 14 residues. The germline V gene encodes CDR1 SGDLS and CDR2 YYNGEE. CDR3 protein: CASSVVASAYEQYF. CDR3 bases: TGTGCCAGCAGCGTAGTTGCGTCTGCCTACGAGCAGTACTTC.

This chain joins TRBV27 and TRBJ2-1, with TRBD2 matching over 7 bases. J gave up 4 bases and V 5 bases, and 8 bases lay outside the gene matches. Germline V gives CDR1 MNHEY, CDR2 SMNVEV (reference sequence). CDR3 size: 15 residues. CDR3 protein: CASSHPTSRYNEQFF. CDR3 in DNA: TGTGCCAGCAGTCACCCGACTAGCCGTTACAATGAGCAGTTCTTC.

As regards this clone: The sample carries other DNA sequences with the same CDR3. The rearrangement uses TRBV6-2 or TRBV6-3 and TRBJ1-2; D call uncertain. The germline V and J ends were trimmed by 5 bases and 0 bases, with 4 bases remaining between them. The CDR3 has 12 residues. Germline V gives CDR1 MNHEY, CDR2 SVGEGT. In nucleotides, the CDR3 is TGTGCCAGCAGTCGCCCTAACTATGGCTACACCTTC. It yields the protein CASSRPNYGYTF.

This clone appeared once. J is TRBJ1-4 and V is TRBV30; D possibly corresponds to TRBD1 (6 bases). Germline assignment: CDR1 GTSNPN and CDR2 SVGIG (reference sequence). Trimming took 3 bases from V and 5 from J, leaving 10 bases between them. The CDR3 consists of 13 residues. The CDR3, as DNA: TGTGCCTGGAGCCGGGGGCGGAATGAAAAACTGTTTTTT. Its translation: CAWSRGRNEKLFF.

In its sample, this clone was seen once. This same CDR3 is encoded by further DNA sequences in the sample. J is TRBJ1-5 and V is TRBV10-3; no firm D call. Looked up from germline, CDR1 is ENHRY and CDR2 is SYGVKD. The CDR3 runs 12 residues. Trimming removed 2 bases at V and 6 bases at J, with 5 bases between. Here the CDR3 reads CAISEASQPQHF. The DNA for the CDR3 is TGTGCCATCAGTGAGGCCTCTCAGCCCCAGCATTTT.

The chain is built from TRBV30 and TRBJ1-2; tentatively, D is TRBD1 (5 bases). V was cut by 0 bases and J by 1 base, with 6 bases left in between. Germline loops: CDR1 GTSNPN, CDR2 SVGIG (reference sequence). The CDR3 runs 13 residues. The CDR3 DNA follows: TGTGCCTGGAGTGTAAGGGGTAACTATGGCTACACCTTC. Amino acids: CAWSVRGNYGYTF.

The chain employs TRBV2 and TRBJ1-1; TRBD1 agrees at 12 bases. Germline loops: CDR1 SNHLY, CDR2 FYNNEI. The CDR3 sequence is 17 residues long. V shed 4 bases and J 4 bases; nucleotides not matched to a gene: 10. The chain's CDR3 is CASSGPGQGARITEAFF. DNA for the CDR3: TGTGCCAGCAGTGGACCGGGACAGGGGGCGCGGATCACTGAAGCTTTCTTT.

The chain recombines TRBV19 with TRBJ2-2; 7 bases are shared with TRBD1. Germline lookup yields CDR1 LNHDA and CDR2 SQIVND (reference sequence). The CDR3 loop spans 11 amino acids. As DNA, the CDR3 is TGTGCAGGGGGCGACACCGGGGAGCTGTTTTTT. Protein: CAGGDTGELFF.

This clone showed up just once. The rearrangement links TRBV7-2 to TRBJ2-5; 8 bases line up with TRBD2. This CDR3 comprises 14 residues. The germline V gene encodes CDR1 SGHTA and CDR2 FQGNSA. The ends lost 3 bases at V and 3 bases at J; junction bases unmatched: 3. The CDR3 DNA sequence: TGTGCCAGCAGCTTCCAACTAGCGGAAGAGACCCAGTACTTC. It codes for CASSFQLAEETQYF.

The CDR3 protein is CASRRTGAVQETQYF. The CDR3 region has the DNA TGTGCCAGCAGGCGAACAGGGGCCGTTCAAGAGACCCAGTACTTC. The chain carries TRBV2 and TRBJ2-5; 7 bases agree with TRBD1. V shed 6 bases and J 2 bases; nucleotides not matched to a gene: 9. The CDR3 spans 15 residues. Germline V gives CDR1 SNHLY, CDR2 FYNNEI.

The chain combines TRBV5-5 with TRBJ2-2; D ambiguous. The CDR3 sequence is 16 residues long. Germline CDR1 is SGHKS and CDR2 is YYEKEE (reference sequence). Trimming pared 0 bases from V and 5 bases from J, leaving 14 bases between. DNA of the CDR3: TGTGCCAGCAGCTTGGAACCCGGGCGCAGGACCGGGGAGCTGTTTTTT. Translated, it gives CASSLEPGRRTGELFF.

The chain employs TRBV30 and TRBJ1-2; tentative D call: TRBD1 (6 bases). CDR3 size: 14 residues. V shed 5 bases and J shed 11 bases, with 24 bases lying between them. Germline V gene sequence: CDR1 GTSNPN, CDR2 SVGIG (reference sequence). CDR3 sequence (DNA): TGTGCCTGGTCCTACCCTGGGGGGGCCCCTGGGTACACCTTC. Translating gives CAWSYPGGAPGYTF. Combining the CDR3 with reference TRBV30 and TRBJ1-2 gives the whole variable domain SQTIHQWPATLVQPVGSPLSLECTVEGTSNPNLYWYRQAAGRGLQLLFYSVGIGQISSEVPQNLSASRPQDRQFILSSKKLLLSDSGFYLCAWSYPGGAPGYTFGSGTRLTVV.

This rearrangement joins TRBV29-1 to TRBJ1-2; 8 bases are shared with TRBD1. CDR3 length: 17 amino acids. J lost 5 bases, V lost 6 bases, and 20 bases had no gene match. The V gene's germline CDR1 is SQVTM and CDR2 ANQGSEA. Written as DNA, the CDR3 is TGCAGCGTCAATCTGCCCATCGGACAGGGTAACGGGTATGGCTACACCTTC. This translates into CSVNLPIGQGNGYGYTF.

CDR3 sequence (DNA): TGTGCCAGCAGCTTAGACAGGGGAATCGGCGAGCAGTACTTC. Translating it yields CASSLDRGIGEQYF. This chain uses TRBV7-2 with TRBJ2-7; 7 bases are a match to TRBD1. Germline assignment: CDR1 SGHTA and CDR2 FQGNSA. V lost 1 base, J lost 6 bases, and 6 bases stayed unmatched. The CDR3 contains 14 residues. Supplemented by reference TRBV7-2 and TRBJ2-7, the full variable domain reads GAGVSQSPSNKVTEKGKDVELRCDPISGHTALYWYRQSLGQGLEFLIYFQGNSAPDKSGLPSDRFSAERTGGSVSTLTIQRTQQEDSAVYLCASSLDRGIGEQYFGPGTRLTVT.

The gene calls are TRBV7-9 and TRBJ1-4; TRBD1 matches at 7 bases. The CDR3 contains 17 residues. With V trimmed by 1 base and J by 4 bases, 9 bases remained unmatched. Germline CDR1 reads SEHNR; CDR2 reads FQNEAQ (reference sequence). The CDR3 protein is CASSLGVTGANNEKLFF. In DNA, the CDR3 is TGTGCCAGCAGCTTAGGAGTTACAGGGGCCAATAATGAAAAACTGTTTTTT.

The rearrangement joins TRBV4-1 to TRBJ1-2; D is uncertain. Germline V gene lookup returns CDR1 MGHRA and CDR2 YSYEKL. CDR3 length: 18 amino acids. Trimming removed 3 bases at V and 0 bases at J, with 20 bases between. CDR3 sequence reads: CASSQVSGVGRPNYGYTF. The CDR3 nucleotides are TGCGCCAGCAGCCAGGTATCTGGGGTGGGGAGACCTAACTATGGCTACACCTTC.

This chain uses TRBV19 with TRBJ2-1, with a weak D call TRBD2 (6 bases). The V end was cut by 1 base, the J end by 0 bases, with 16 bases between. Germline assignment: CDR1 LNHDA and CDR2 SQIVND (reference sequence). The CDR3 is 18 residues long. As DNA, the CDR3 is TGTGCCAGTAGTATAGGGAAGGGGCGGGACCTCTCCTACAATGAGCAGTTCTTC. Translation gives CASSIGKGRDLSYNEQFF.

The chain uses TRBV27 and TRBJ1-2; a possible D gene is TRBD1 (6 bases). Germline-derived CDR1 and CDR2 are MNHEY and SMNVEV (reference sequence). The CDR3 is 13 amino acids. Trimming shortened V by 1 base and J by 5 bases, and 8 bases separated the two germline ends. CDR3 in amino acids: CASSLYQGYGYTF. CDR3 nucleotide sequence: TGTGCCAGCAGTTTATATCAGGGGTATGGCTACACCTTC.

This sequence joins TRBV5-8 and TRBJ1-2; D is unresolved. This CDR3 contains 13 residues. The V gene lost 1 base and the J gene lost 3 bases, with 7 bases spanning the gap. Germline assignment: CDR1 SGHTS and CDR2 YDEGEE. CDR3 DNA sequence: TGTGCCAGCAGCTTGTGGTCAGACTATGGCTACACCTTC. This translates into CASSLWSDYGYTF.

The gene calls are TRBV7-2 and TRBJ2-5, with 7 positions matching TRBD1. CDR1 SGHTA and CDR2 FQGNSA come from the germline V gene. V was pared by 5 bases and J by 2 bases, with 8 bases of the junction left unmatched. This CDR3 has 15 amino acids. CDR3 DNA sequence: TGTGCCAGCAGCCCCATACAGGGGCGGCAAGAGACCCAGTACTTC. Amino acid sequence: CASSPIQGRQETQYF.

J is TRBJ2-3 and V is TRBV7-3, with D unresolved. This CDR3 spans 13 amino acids. V was cut by 2 bases and J by 4 bases, with 7 bases left in between. Germline CDR1 is SGHTA and CDR2 is FQGTGA. The DNA for the CDR3 is TGTGCCAGCAGCTTATCGGTTTCAGATACGCAGTATTTT. Protein sequence: CASSLSVSDTQYF.

CDR3 loop: CARSSDVGGDYGYTF. The CDR3 bases are TGTGCCAGAAGCTCGGACGTAGGGGGCGACTATGGCTACACCTTC. This chain connects TRBV7-5 to TRBJ1-2; TRBD1 was called by the table and not checked on the DNA. TRBV7-5 is an annotated pseudogene. The CDR3 length is 15 residues.

J is TRBJ2-1 and V is TRBV19; D tentatively fits TRBD1 or TRBD2 (5 bases each). The ends were cut back, 4 bases at V and 1 base at J, with 8 bases in the middle. The length of the CDR3 is 14 residues. The germline CDR1 and CDR2 sequences are LNHDA and SQIVND (reference sequence). This CDR3 reads CASSRDLSYNEQFF. CDR3 bases: TGTGCCAGTAGTAGGGACCTTTCCTACAATGAGCAGTTCTTC.

This chain connects TRBV12-5 to TRBJ2-1; D is unresolved. Germline CDR1 and CDR2: LGHNT and FRNRAP. V was clipped by 3 bases and J by 13 bases, with 13 bases between them. This CDR3 has 12 residues. The CDR3: CASGLTPGNQFF. The CDR3, as DNA: TGTGCTAGTGGTTTAACCCCGGGTAACCAGTTCTTC.

A single count supports this clone. The gene calls are TRBV6-2 or TRBV6-3 and TRBJ1-6; D is possibly TRBD1 (5 bases). The CDR3 is made up of 14 amino acids. Germline loops: CDR1 MNHEY, CDR2 SVGEGT. The V gene lost 8 bases and the J gene lost 2 bases, with 10 bases spanning the gap. DNA for the CDR3: TGTGCCAGCCGCCCGGGGGCCTATAATTCACCCCTCCACTTT. It is translated as CASRPGAYNSPLHF.